Listed below are T cell receptor beta chains from one sample, sequenced in a study of T cell responses to AZD1222 COVID-19 vaccine. The protocol was immunoSEQ multiplex PCR, while the TCRdb copy is restricted to in-frame clones and leaves out a portion. Of approximately 100,000 clones listed, around 94% are singletons. This specimen was peripheral blood, taken on day 0 of AZD1222 vaccination. These receptors were taken from an adult in good health. CDR3s include the opening cysteine and the closing phenylalanine or tryptophan. The order of the fields is CDR3 protein, CDR3 DNA, J gene, clone size, V gene, D gene. A D gene is named only where the DNA matches it firmly. The listing skips clone size in some rows; elsewhere it reads once, few, many or a size class.

cdr3_aa: CASSWWSNSPLHF; cdr3_nt: TGTGCCAGCAGCTGGTGGAGTAATTCACCCCTCCACTTT; j_call: TRBJ1-6; clone_size: -; v_call: TRBV5-8; d_call: -
cdr3_aa: CASSPLPGGDRALGEQFF; cdr3_nt: TGTGCCAGCAGCCCCCTCCCCGGGGGAGACAGGGCTTTAGGTGAGCAGTTCTTC; j_call: TRBJ2-1; clone_size: -; v_call: TRBV9; d_call: -
cdr3_aa: CASSQRQGDGNTIYF; cdr3_nt: TGTGCCAGCAGCCAGCGACAGGGGGATGGAAACACCATATATTTT; j_call: TRBJ1-3; clone_size: -; v_call: TRBV7-2; d_call: TRBD1
cdr3_aa: CASSVTGGATNEKLFF; cdr3_nt: TGTGCCAGCAGCGTAACGGGGGGAGCAACTAATGAAAAACTGTTTTTT; j_call: TRBJ1-4; clone_size: -; v_call: TRBV9; d_call: -
cdr3_aa: CASSLERALNTEAFF; cdr3_nt: TGTGCCAGCAGCTTGGAACGGGCCTTGAACACTGAAGCTTTCTTT; j_call: TRBJ1-1; clone_size: -; v_call: TRBV5-4; d_call: -
cdr3_aa: CASSRQENNQPQHF; cdr3_nt: TGTGCCAGCAGCAGACAGGAGAACAATCAGCCCCAGCATTTT; j_call: TRBJ1-5; clone_size: -; v_call: TRBV2; d_call: -
cdr3_aa: CASSQGRTPDTQYF; cdr3_nt: TGTGCCAGCTCACAGGGAAGGACCCCAGATACGCAGTATTTT; j_call: TRBJ2-3; clone_size: -; v_call: TRBV18; d_call: -
cdr3_aa: CASSLLSRENEKLFF; cdr3_nt: TGTGCCAGCAGCTTGTTATCCCGGGAAAATGAAAAACTGTTTTTT; j_call: TRBJ1-4; clone_size: -; v_call: TRBV5-4; d_call: -
cdr3_aa: CASSLTSGSTDTQYF; cdr3_nt: TGCGCCAGCAGCTTGACTAGCGGAAGCACAGATACGCAGTATTTT; j_call: TRBJ2-3; clone_size: -; v_call: TRBV5-1; d_call: TRBD2
cdr3_aa: CASSLGETQYF; cdr3_nt: TGCGCCAGCAGTCTGGGGGAGACCCAGTACTTC; j_call: TRBJ2-5; clone_size: -; v_call: TRBV10-2; d_call: -
cdr3_aa: CASSSGAFYYTDTQYF; cdr3_nt: TGTGCCAGCAGCTCTGGGGCATTTTATTACACAGATACGCAGTATTTT; j_call: TRBJ2-3; clone_size: -; v_call: TRBV5-5; d_call: -
cdr3_aa: CASSANLAGGRDTQYF; cdr3_nt: TGTGCCAGCAGCGCAAATCTAGCGGGGGGCAGGGATACGCAGTATTTT; j_call: TRBJ2-3; clone_size: -; v_call: TRBV13; d_call: TRBD2
cdr3_aa: CASSLEVVFNSGNTIYF; cdr3_nt: TGTGCCAGCAGCTTAGAAGTCGTCTTCAACTCTGGAAACACCATATATTTT; j_call: TRBJ1-3; clone_size: once; v_call: TRBV7-8; d_call: -
cdr3_aa: CASSPTIPNTEAFF; cdr3_nt: TGTGCCAGCAGCCCCACAATTCCGAACACTGAAGCTTTCTTT; j_call: TRBJ1-1; clone_size: -; v_call: TRBV7-6; d_call: -
cdr3_aa: CASSQDLGLAGAVRGTQYF; cdr3_nt: TGCGCCAGCAGCCAAGATTTGGGACTAGCGGGAGCTGTGAGGGGTACGCAGTATTTT; j_call: TRBJ2-3; clone_size: -; v_call: TRBV4-1; d_call: TRBD2
cdr3_aa: CASSSGTVTYEQYF; cdr3_nt: TGTGCCAGCAGTTCCGGGACCGTGACCTACGAGCAGTACTTC; j_call: TRBJ2-7; clone_size: once; v_call: TRBV6-5; d_call: -
cdr3_aa: CASSFQSSGGILAKNIQYF; cdr3_nt: TGCGCCAGCAGCTTCCAGTCTAGCGGGGGGATTCTAGCCAAAAACATTCAGTACTTC; j_call: TRBJ2-4; clone_size: -; v_call: TRBV5-1; d_call: TRBD2
cdr3_aa: CASSPDRGYSPLHF; cdr3_nt: TGCGCCAGCAGCCCGGACAGGGGTTATTCACCCCTCCACTTT; j_call: TRBJ1-6; clone_size: -; v_call: TRBV5-1; d_call: TRBD1
cdr3_aa: CASSQEEAGGNYGYTF; cdr3_nt: TGCGCCAGCAGCCAAGAAGAGGCAGGGGGAAACTATGGCTACACCTTC; j_call: TRBJ1-2; clone_size: -; v_call: TRBV4-3; d_call: TRBD1
cdr3_aa: CASSSNLSDRQYF; cdr3_nt: TGTGCCAGCAGTTCCAACCTTAGCGACCGGCAGTACTTC; j_call: TRBJ2-7; clone_size: once; v_call: TRBV6-2/TRBV6-3; d_call: -
cdr3_aa: CASSLRREREFF; cdr3_nt: TGTGCCAGCAGCTTAAGACGGGAGAGGGAGTTCTTC; j_call: TRBJ2-1; clone_size: -; v_call: TRBV7-2; d_call: -
cdr3_aa: CASSLDGRLYNEQFF; cdr3_nt: TGTGCCAGCAGCTTAGACGGCAGGTTATACAATGAGCAGTTCTTC; j_call: TRBJ2-1; clone_size: -; v_call: TRBV7-2; d_call: -
cdr3_aa: CASNWDSSNYGYTF; cdr3_nt: TGTGCCAGCAATTGGGACAGTTCCAACTATGGCTACACCTTC; j_call: TRBJ1-2; clone_size: -; v_call: TRBV2; d_call: TRBD1
cdr3_aa: CASLGTPGNQPQHF; cdr3_nt: TGTGCCAGCCTCGGGACACCAGGCAATCAGCCCCAGCATTTT; j_call: TRBJ1-5; clone_size: -; v_call: TRBV19; d_call: -